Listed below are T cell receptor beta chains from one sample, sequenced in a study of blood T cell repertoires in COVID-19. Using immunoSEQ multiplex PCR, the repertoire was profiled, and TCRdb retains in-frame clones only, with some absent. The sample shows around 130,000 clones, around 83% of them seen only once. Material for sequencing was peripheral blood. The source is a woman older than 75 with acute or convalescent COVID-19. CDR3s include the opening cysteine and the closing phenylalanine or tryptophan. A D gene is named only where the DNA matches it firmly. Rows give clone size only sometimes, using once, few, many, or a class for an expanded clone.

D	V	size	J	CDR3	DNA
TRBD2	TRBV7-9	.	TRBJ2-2	CASSPRGGPATGELFF	TGTGCCAGCAGCCCTCGGGGGGGGCCGGCCACCGGGGAGCTGTTTTTT
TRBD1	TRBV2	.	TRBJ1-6	CASSGRRGQGSPLHF	TGTGCCAGCAGTGGAAGGAGGGGGCAAGGTTCACCCCTCCACTTT
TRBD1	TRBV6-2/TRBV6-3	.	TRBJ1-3	CASSYSGQGGNTIYF	TGTGCCAGCAGTTACTCGGGACAGGGGGGAAACACCATATATTTT
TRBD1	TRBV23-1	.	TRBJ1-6	CASSPRPIWTGCRSGNSPLHF	TGCGCCAGCAGTCCTCGACCGATATGGACAGGGTGTCGGTCTGGGAATTCACCCCTCCACTTT
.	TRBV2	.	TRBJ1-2	CASRVDYGYTF	TGTGCCAGCAGAGTAGACTATGGCTACACCTTC
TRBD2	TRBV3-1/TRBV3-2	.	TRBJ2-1	CASRLYSAGVDNEQFF	TGTGCCAGCAGATTATACTCAGCGGGGGTCGACAATGAGCAGTTCTTC
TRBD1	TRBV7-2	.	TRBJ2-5	CASSPPRDRVQRETQYF	TGTGCCAGCAGCCCGCCCCGGGACAGGGTCCAGCGAGAGACCCAGTACTTC
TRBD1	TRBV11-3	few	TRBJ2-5	CASSFRTGRETQYF	TGTGCCAGCAGCTTTAGGACAGGGCGCGAGACCCAGTACTTC
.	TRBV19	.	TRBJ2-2	CASSWGPPGGYTGELFF	TGTGCCAGTAGTTGGGGCCCTCCGGGGGGCTACACCGGGGAGCTGTTTTTT
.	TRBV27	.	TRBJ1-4	CASPPRRRSDEKLFF	TGTGCCAGCCCCCCTAGGAGAAGAAGCGATGAAAAACTGTTTTTT
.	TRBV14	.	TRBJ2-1	CASSPRRVQGWNEQFF	TGTGCCAGCAGCCCTCGGAGGGTCCAGGGTTGGAATGAGCAGTTCTTC
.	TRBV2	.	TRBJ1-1	CASTGRLGTEAFF	TGTGCCAGTACAGGACGGTTGGGCACTGAAGCTTTCTTT
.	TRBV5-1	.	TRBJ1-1	CASSLDGKPTIPEAFF	TGCGCCAGCAGCTTGGACGGGAAGCCTACCATTCCTGAAGCTTTCTTT
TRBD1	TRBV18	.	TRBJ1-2	CASSLQGAYGYTF	TGTGCCAGCTCGCTACAGGGGGCTTATGGCTACACCTTC
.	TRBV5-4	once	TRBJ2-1	CASSLNGGAGNEQFF	TGTGCCAGCAGCTTGAATGGTGGGGCCGGGAATGAGCAGTTCTTC
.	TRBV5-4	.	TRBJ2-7	CASSLRGGYEQYF	TGTGCCAGCAGCTTAAGAGGGGGATACGAGCAGTACTTC
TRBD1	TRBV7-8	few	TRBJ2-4	CASSLARKDRGINIQYF	TGTGCCAGCAGCTTAGCCCGTAAGGACAGGGGGATAAACATTCAGTACTTC
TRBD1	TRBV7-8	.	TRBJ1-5	CASSPQGAGQPQHF	TGTGCCAGCAGCCCACAGGGGGCAGGGCAGCCCCAGCATTTT
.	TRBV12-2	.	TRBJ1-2	CASRLAEDRDRGPLSYGYTF	TGTGCAAGTCGCTTAGCTGAAGACCGGGACAGGGGGCCACTAAGCTATGGCTACACCTTC
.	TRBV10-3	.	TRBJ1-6	CAISESGKGSPLHF	TGTGCCATCAGTGAAAGTGGGAAGGGGTCACCCCTCCACTTT
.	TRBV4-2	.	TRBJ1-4	CASSPPPGGSEKLFF	TGTGCCAGCAGCCCGCCGCCGGGGGGCAGTGAAAAACTGTTTTTT
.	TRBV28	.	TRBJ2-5	CASTTPSSQETQYF	TGTGCCAGTACTACGCCCTCGTCCCAAGAGACCCAGTACTTC
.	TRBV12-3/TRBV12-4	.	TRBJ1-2	CASSLVQNYGYTF	TGTGCCAGCAGTTTAGTACAGAACTATGGCTACACCTTC
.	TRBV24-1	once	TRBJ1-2	CATSATNYGYTF	TGTGCCACCAGTGCTACCAACTATGGCTACACCTTC
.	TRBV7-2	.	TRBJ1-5	CASSLGGGEPQHF	TGTGCCAGCAGCTTAGGAGGAGGGGAGCCCCAGCATTTT
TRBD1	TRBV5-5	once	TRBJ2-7	CASSLGQGIYEQYF	TGTGCCAGCAGCCTCGGACAGGGGATCTACGAGCAGTACTTC
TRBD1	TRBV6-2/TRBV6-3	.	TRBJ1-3	CASSRDRGSGNTIYF	TGTGCCAGCAGTCGGGACAGGGGCTCTGGAAACACCATATATTTT
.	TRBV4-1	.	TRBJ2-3	CASSQDPPWSGDTQYF	TGCGCCAGCAGCCAAGATCCCCCCTGGAGCGGGGATACGCAGTATTTT
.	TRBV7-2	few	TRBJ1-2	CASSLADSSNYGYTF	TGTGCCAGCAGCTTAGCGGACAGTTCTAACTATGGCTACACCTTC
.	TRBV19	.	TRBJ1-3	CASSKSPSSGNTIYF	TGTGCCAGTAGTAAGAGCCCGAGCTCTGGAAACACCATATATTTT
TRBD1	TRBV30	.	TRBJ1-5	CAWSRGSGQPQHF	TGTGCCTGGAGCAGGGGGTCTGGACAGCCCCAGCATTTT
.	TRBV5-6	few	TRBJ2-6	CASNVGVSGANVLTF	TGTGCCAGCAATGTAGGGGTCTCCGGGGCCAACGTCCTGACTTTC
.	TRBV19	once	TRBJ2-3	CASRRQTSTDTQYF	TGTGCCAGTAGGAGACAGACTAGCACAGATACGCAGTATTTT
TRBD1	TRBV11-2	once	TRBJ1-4	CASSPYGTGDEKLFF	TGTGCCAGCAGCCCCTACGGGACAGGGGACGAAAAACTGTTTTTT
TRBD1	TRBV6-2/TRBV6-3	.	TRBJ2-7	CASSYSTDRGRFDQYEQYF	TGTGCCAGCAGTTACTCGACCGACAGGGGGCGCTTCGACCAGTACGAGCAGTACTTC
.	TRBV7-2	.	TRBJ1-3	CASSSPTLNTIYF	TGTGCCAGCAGCTCCCCAACTTTAAACACCATATATTTT
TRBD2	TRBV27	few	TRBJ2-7	CASSPRGTSGSFSYEQYF	TGTGCCAGCAGTCCGAGGGGGACTAGCGGGAGTTTCAGCTACGAGCAGTACTTC
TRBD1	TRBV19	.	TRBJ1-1	CASSISGGYTEAFF	TGTGCCAGTAGTATTTCAGGGGGCTACACTGAAGCTTTCTTT
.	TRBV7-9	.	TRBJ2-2	CASSTPSVFGELFF	TGTGCCAGCAGCACCCCTTCGGTTTTCGGGGAGCTGTTTTTT
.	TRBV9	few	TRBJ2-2	CASSVSGTNTGELFF	TGTGCCAGCAGCGTTAGCGGTACGAACACCGGGGAGCTGTTTTTT
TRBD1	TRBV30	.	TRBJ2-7	CAWDRDSYEQYF	TGTGCCTGGGACAGGGACTCCTACGAGCAGTACTTC
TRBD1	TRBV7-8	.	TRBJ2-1	CASRPGTGALNEQFF	TGTGCCAGCAGACCCGGGACAGGGGCCCTCAATGAGCAGTTCTTC
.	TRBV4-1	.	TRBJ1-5	CASSQEPRQPQHF	TGCGCCAGCAGCCAAGAACCTCGGCAGCCCCAGCATTTT
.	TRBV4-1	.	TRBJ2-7	CASSLLQGYEQYF	TGCGCCAGCAGCCTATTACAGGGCTACGAGCAGTACTTC
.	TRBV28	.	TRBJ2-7	CASSLVASGGYEQYF	TGTGCCAGCAGTTTAGTCGCGAGCGGAGGCTACGAGCAGTACTTC
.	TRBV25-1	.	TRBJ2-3	CASSLGGGNADTQYF	TGTGCCAGCAGTTTGGGGGGAGGAAACGCAGATACGCAGTATTTT
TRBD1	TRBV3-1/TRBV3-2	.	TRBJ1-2	CASSQEGSGGYGYTF	TGTGCCAGCAGCCAAGAAGGCTCAGGGGGCTATGGCTACACCTTC
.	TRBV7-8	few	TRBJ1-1	CASSLGAGRDTEAFF	TGTGCCAGCAGCTTAGGAGCAGGGAGGGACACTGAAGCTTTCTTT
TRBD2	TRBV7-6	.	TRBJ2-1	CASSLAHRLAGAGRNEQFF	TGTGCCAGCAGCTTAGCGCATCGCCTAGCGGGGGCCGGGAGGAATGAGCAGTTCTTC
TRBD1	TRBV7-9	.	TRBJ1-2	CASSPPGQGDYGYTF	TGTGCCAGCAGCCCCCCGGGACAGGGGGACTATGGCTACACCTTC
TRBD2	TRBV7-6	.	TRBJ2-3	CASSLKLAGATDTQYF	TGTGCCAGCAGCTTAAAACTAGCGGGGGCCACAGATACGCAGTATTTT
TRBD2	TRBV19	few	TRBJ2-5	CASSYSYARFAGGETQYF	TGTGCCAGTAGTTACTCTTATGCCCGTTTTGCGGGAGGTGAGACCCAGTACTTC
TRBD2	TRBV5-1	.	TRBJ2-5	CASSLGLAPAETQYF	TGCGCCAGCAGCTTGGGACTAGCCCCCGCGGAGACCCAGTACTTC
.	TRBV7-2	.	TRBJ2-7	CASSRPGVGEQYF	TGTGCCAGCAGCCGCCCGGGGGTGGGCGAGCAGTACTTC
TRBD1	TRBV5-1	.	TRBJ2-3	CASYGTGTDTQYF	TGCGCCAGCTACGGGACAGGCACAGATACGCAGTATTTT
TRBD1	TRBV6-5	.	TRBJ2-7	CASSRDSGYEQYF	TGTGCCAGCAGCCGGGACAGCGGCTACGAGCAGTACTTC
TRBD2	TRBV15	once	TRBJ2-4	CATSRGKSGLILPPEAKNIQYF	TGTGCCACCAGCAGAGGTAAATCGGGACTAATCCTACCCCCGGAAGCCAAAAACATTCAGTACTTC
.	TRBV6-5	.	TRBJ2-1	CASSLQAYNEQFF	TGTGCCAGCAGTTTACAGGCCTACAATGAGCAGTTCTTC
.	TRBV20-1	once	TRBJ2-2	CSASYRFGTGELFF	TGCAGTGCTAGTTACAGGTTTGGCACCGGGGAGCTGTTTTTT